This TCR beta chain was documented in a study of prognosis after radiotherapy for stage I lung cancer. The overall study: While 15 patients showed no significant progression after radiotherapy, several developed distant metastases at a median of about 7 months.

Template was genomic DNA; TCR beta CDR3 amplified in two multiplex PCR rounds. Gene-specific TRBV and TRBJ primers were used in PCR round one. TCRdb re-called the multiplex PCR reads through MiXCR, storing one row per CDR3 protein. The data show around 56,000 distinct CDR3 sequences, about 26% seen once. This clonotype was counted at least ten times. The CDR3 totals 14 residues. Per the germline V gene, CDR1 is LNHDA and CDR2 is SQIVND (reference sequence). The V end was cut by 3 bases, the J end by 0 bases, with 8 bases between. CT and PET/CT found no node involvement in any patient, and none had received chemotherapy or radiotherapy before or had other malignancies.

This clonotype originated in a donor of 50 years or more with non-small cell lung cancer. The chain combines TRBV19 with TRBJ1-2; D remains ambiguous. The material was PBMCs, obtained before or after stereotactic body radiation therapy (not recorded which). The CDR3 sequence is CASSISSANYGYTF. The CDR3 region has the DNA TGTGCCAGTAGTATCTCGAGTGCTAACTATGGCTACACCTTC.